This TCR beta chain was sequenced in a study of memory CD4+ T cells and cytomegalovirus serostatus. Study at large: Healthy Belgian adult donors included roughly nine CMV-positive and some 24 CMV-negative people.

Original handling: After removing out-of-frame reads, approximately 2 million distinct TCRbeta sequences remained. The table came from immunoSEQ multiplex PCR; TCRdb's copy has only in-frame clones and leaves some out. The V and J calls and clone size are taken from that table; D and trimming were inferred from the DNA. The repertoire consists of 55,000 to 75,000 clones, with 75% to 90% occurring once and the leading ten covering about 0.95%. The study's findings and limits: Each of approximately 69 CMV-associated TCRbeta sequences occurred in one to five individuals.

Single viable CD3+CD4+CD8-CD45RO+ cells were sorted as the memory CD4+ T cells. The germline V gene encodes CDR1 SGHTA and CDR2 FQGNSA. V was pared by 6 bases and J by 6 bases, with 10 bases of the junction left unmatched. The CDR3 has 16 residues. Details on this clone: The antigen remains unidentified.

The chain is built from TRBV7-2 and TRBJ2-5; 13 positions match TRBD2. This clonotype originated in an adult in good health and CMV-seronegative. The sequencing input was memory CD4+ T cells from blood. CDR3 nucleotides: TGTGCCAGCAGTCCACCGGGGACTAGCGGGGAAAAGACCCAGTACTTC. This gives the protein CASSPPGTSGEKTQYF.